This TCR beta chain was obtained from a study of monozygotic twins with inflammatory bowel disease. Study observations and caveats: Support was absent for any single strong signal or clonotype linked to IBD. IBD patients had lower TCRbeta diversity (inverse Simpson) than healthy co-twins.

This CDR3 spans 12 amino acids. Germline CDR1 and CDR2: MGHDK and SYGVNS. cDNA was made in eight separate reactions per sample. Template-switch reactions added UMIs with a 6-nucleotide sample barcode. After re-calling the 5' RACE reads, TCRdb lists one entry per CDR3 protein, DNA absent. This sample contains 200,000 to 250,000 distinct CDR3 sequences. On this clonotype itself: The antigen is not known.

Sequenced: blood. The chain recombines TRBV25-1 with TRBJ2-4. The TCR originated in a human donor with ulcerative colitis or Crohn's disease, or a healthy co-twin of an affected twin (not recorded which). The CDR3 sequence: CASCGTKNIQYF.